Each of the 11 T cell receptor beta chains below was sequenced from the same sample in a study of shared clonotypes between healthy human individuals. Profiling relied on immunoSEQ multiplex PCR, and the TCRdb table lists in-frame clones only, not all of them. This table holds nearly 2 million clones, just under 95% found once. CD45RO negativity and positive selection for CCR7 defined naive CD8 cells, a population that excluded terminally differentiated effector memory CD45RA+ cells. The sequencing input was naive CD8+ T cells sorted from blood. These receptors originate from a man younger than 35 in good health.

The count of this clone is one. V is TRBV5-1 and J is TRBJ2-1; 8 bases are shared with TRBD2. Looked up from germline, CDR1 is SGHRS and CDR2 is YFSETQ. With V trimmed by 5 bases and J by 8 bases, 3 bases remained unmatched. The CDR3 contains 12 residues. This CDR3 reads CASSLAGYEQFF. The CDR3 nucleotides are TGCGCCAGCAGTTTAGCGGGATATGAGCAGTTCTTC.

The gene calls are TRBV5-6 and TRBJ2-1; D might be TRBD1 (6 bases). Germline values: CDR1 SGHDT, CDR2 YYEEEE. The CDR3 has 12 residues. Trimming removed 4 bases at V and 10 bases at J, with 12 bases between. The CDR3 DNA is TGTGCCAGCAGCGTGGGGGCAATAGAGCAGTTCTTC. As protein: CASSVGAIEQFF.

CDR3 protein: CASSPRSAEDEQFF. The CDR3 DNA reads as TGTGCCAGCAGTCCGCGATCGGCCGAGGATGAGCAGTTCTTC. This chain connects TRBV27 to TRBJ2-1, with D hard to call. Germline values: CDR1 MNHEY, CDR2 SMNVEV (reference sequence). The CDR3 extends over 14 amino acids. Trimming took off 5 bases at V and 8 bases at J, with 16 bases between the two ends.

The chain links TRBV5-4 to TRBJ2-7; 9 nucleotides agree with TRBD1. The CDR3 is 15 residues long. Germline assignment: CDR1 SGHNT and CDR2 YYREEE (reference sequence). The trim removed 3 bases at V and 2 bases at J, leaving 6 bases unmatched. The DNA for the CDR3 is TGTGCCAGCAGCTGGGGACAGGGTTTAACCTACGAGCAGTACTTC. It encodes CASSWGQGLTYEQYF.

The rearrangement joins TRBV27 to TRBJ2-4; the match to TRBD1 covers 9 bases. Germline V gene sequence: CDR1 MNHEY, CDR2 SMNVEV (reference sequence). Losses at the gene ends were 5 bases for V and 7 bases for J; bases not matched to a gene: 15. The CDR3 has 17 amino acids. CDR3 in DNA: TGTGCCAGCAGTGTCTTGCCCCCCGGGACAGGGATCAACATTCAGTACTTC. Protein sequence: CASSVLPPGTGINIQYF.

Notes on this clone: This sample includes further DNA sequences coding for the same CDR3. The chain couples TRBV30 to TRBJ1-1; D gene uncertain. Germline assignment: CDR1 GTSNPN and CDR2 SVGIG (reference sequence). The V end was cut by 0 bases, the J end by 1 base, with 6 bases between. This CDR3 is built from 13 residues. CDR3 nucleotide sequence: TGTGCCTGGAGTGTAGTAGGGAACACTGAAGCTTTCTTT. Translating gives CAWSVVGNTEAFF.

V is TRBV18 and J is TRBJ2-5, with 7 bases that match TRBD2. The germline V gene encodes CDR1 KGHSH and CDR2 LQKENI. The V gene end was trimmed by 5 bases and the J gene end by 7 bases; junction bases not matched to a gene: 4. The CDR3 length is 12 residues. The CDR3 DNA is TGTGCCAGCTCAGGACTAGGGTGGACCCAGTACTTC. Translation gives CASSGLGWTQYF.

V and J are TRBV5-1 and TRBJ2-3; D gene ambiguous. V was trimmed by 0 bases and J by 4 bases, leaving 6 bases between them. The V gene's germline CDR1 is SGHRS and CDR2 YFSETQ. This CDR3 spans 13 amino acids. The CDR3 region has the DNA TGCGCCAGCAGCTTGGCCTACGCAGATACGCAGTATTTT. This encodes CASSLAYADTQYF.

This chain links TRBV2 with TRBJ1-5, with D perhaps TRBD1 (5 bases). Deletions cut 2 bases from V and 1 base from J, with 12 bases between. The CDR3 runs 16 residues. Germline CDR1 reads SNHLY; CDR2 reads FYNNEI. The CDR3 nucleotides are TGTGCCAGCAGTGAATTTGGGGGTGGGAGCAATCAGCCCCAGCATTTT. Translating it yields CASSEFGGGSNQPQHF.

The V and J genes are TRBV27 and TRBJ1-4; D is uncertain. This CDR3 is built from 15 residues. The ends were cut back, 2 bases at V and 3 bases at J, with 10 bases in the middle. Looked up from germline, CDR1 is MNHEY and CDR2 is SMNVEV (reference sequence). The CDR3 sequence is CASSLIQAPNEKLFF. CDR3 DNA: TGTGCCAGCAGTTTAATTCAGGCGCCTAATGAAAAACTGTTTTTT.

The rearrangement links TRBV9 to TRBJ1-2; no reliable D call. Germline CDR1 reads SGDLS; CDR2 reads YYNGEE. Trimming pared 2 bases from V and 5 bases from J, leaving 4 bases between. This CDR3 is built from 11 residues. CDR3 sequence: CASSVPYGYTF. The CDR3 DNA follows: TGTGCCAGCAGCGTTCCGTATGGCTACACCTTC.